These 22 T cell receptor beta chains were sequenced from one sample in a study of regulatory T cells in long-lasting Graves disease. HTBI primers from iRepertoire and Arm-PCR of CDR3 regions yielded the TCR beta libraries. TCRdb re-called the multiplex PCR reads through MiXCR, storing one row per CDR3 protein. In the table there are nearly 350,000 distinct CDR3 sequences, about 20% of which are singletons. Regarding time point: persistent/refractory GD, antithyroid drugs over 5 years with positive TRAb. Following extraction of RNA from PBMCs, that RNA was used to make the TCR library. The source was peripheral blood mononuclear cells (PBMCs), collected when the disease was refractory, from a patient treated with antithyroid drugs. The receptors originated from a female donor with Graves disease.

The V gene is TRBV7-8, the J gene TRBJ2-7, with TRBD2 matching 7 bases. V lost 5 bases, J lost 4 bases, and 5 bases stayed unmatched. The CDR3 is 13 amino acids. Per germline, CDR1 SGHVS and CDR2 FQNEAQ. DNA for the CDR3: TGTGCCAGCAGCGACAGACTAGCTTACGAGCAGTACTTC. Amino acid sequence: CASSDRLAYEQYF. Filled out from reference TRBV7-8 and TRBJ2-7, the complete variable domain reads GAGVSQSPRYKVAKRGQDVALRCDPISGHVSLFWYQQALGQGPEFLTYFQNEAQLDKSGLPSDRFFAERPEGSVSTLKIQRTQQEDSAVYLCASSDRLAYEQYFGPGTRLTVT.

In this sample, this clonotype turned up many times. This chain joins TRBV12-3 or TRBV12-4 and TRBJ1-6, with D unclear. The CDR3 totals 13 residues. Trimming took off 1 base at V and 11 bases at J, with 9 bases between the two ends. The CDR3 loop reads CASSLGYRAPLHF. The CDR3 nucleotides are TGTGCCAGCAGTTTAGGGTACCGGGCACCCCTCCACTTT.

The sample holds a few counts of this clonotype. The CDR3 DNA reads as TGCAGTGCTAGCTCCGGGACAGACAATTCACCCCTCCACTTT. Its protein is CSASSGTDNSPLHF. The chain uses TRBV20-1 and TRBJ1-6, with TRBD1 matching 7 bases. Per the germline V gene, CDR1 is DFQATT and CDR2 is SNEGSKA (reference sequence). The V gene end was trimmed by 3 bases and the J gene end by 7 bases; junction bases not matched to a gene: 6. The CDR3 is made up of 14 amino acids.

The J gene is TRBJ1-5, the V gene TRBV10-3, with D maybe TRBD1 (6 bases). Trimming removed 11 bases from V and 4 bases from J, with 18 bases in between. Germline CDR1 ENHRY, CDR2 SYGVKD. This CDR3 is built from 14 residues. The CDR3 nucleotides read TGTGCCGTACGGGGGGCGTCTGGGAATCAGCCCCAGCATTTT. Amino acids: CAVRGASGNQPQHF.

This clonotype was found many times. This sequence joins TRBV7-2 and TRBJ1-1, with 9 bases aligning to TRBD1. Germline CDR1 reads SGHTA; CDR2 reads FQGNSA. This CDR3 has 15 residues. Unmatched junction bases numbered 10, after V lost 7 bases and J lost 4 bases. CDR3 in amino acids: CASNGQGRVGTEAFF. The CDR3 bases are TGTGCCAGCAACGGACAGGGGAGGGTCGGCACTGAAGCTTTCTTT. The full variable domain, with the rest looked up from reference TRBV7-2 and TRBJ1-1, is GAGVSQSPSNKVTEKGKDVELRCDPISGHTALYWYRQSLGQGLEFLIYFQGNSAPDKSGLPSDRFSAERTGGSVSTLTIQRTQQEDSAVYLCASNGQGRVGTEAFFGQGTRLTVV.

The CDR3 sequence is CASSILPGTGDPTEAFF. In nucleotides, the CDR3 is TGTGCCAGCAGTATACTACCTGGGACAGGGGACCCTACTGAAGCTTTCTTT. This sequence joins TRBV6-1 and TRBJ1-1, with 10 bases fitting TRBD1. Looked up from germline, CDR1 is MNHNS and CDR2 is SASEGT. There are 17 residues in the CDR3. With V trimmed by 5 bases and J by 5 bases, 14 bases remained unmatched.

This chain links TRBV7-2 with TRBJ2-5, with a weak D call TRBD2 (7 bases). There are 15 residues in the CDR3. Germline V lookup: CDR1 SGHTA, CDR2 FQGNSA. V was trimmed by 5 bases and J by 4 bases, leaving 17 bases between them. CDR3 sequence (DNA): TGTGCCAGCAGCCAAGGGGGGGGAGTGCGAGAGACCCAGTACTTC. This encodes CASSQGGGVRETQYF.

This clonotype was picked up many times. V is TRBV29-1 and J is TRBJ1-1; no definite D call. The CDR3 has 12 amino acids. Trimming shortened V by 4 bases and J by 1 base, and 7 bases separated the two germline ends. CDR1 is SQVTM, CDR2 ANQGSEA, per germline. The CDR3 DNA is TGCAGCGTTGGGCAGCCGAACACTGAAGCTTTCTTT. Protein: CSVGQPNTEAFF. The variable domain in full, completed from reference TRBV29-1 and TRBJ1-1, reads SAVISQKPSRDICQRGTSLTIQCQVDSQVTMMFWYRQQPGQSLTLIATANQGSEATYESGFVIDKFPISRPNLTFSTLTVSNMSPEDSSIYLCSVGQPNTEAFFGQGTRLTVV.

This clonotype was seen ten or more times. The chain is built from TRBV30 and TRBJ2-5; no firm D call. The length of the CDR3 is 10 residues. The V end was cut by 4 bases, the J end by 5 bases, with 5 bases between. CDR1 is GTSNPN and CDR2 is SVGIG in the germline V gene (reference sequence). The CDR3 is CAWKRETQYF. Here the CDR3 DNA reads TGTGCCTGGAAACGGGAGACCCAGTACTTC.

This clonotype showed up many times. The chain couples TRBV12-3 or TRBV12-4 to TRBJ1-5, with D tentatively TRBD1 (6 bases). Trimming cost V 11 bases and J 2 bases, with 22 bases left between them. The CDR3 totals 16 residues. The CDR3 coding sequence is TGTGCCTCCAAGTTGGAGGGGGGACAAGGCAATCAGCCCCAGCATTTT. Translating gives CASKLEGGQGNQPQHF.

This clonotype turned up a few times. A much larger clone lies a single base off, so this may be a read error. The chain carries TRBV27 and TRBJ1-4, with D possibly being TRBD1 (5 bases). Trimming left V 6 bases short and J 0 bases short, with 8 bases between. In germline, CDR1 is MNHEY, CDR2 SMNVEV (reference sequence). The CDR3 has 14 residues. CDR3 nucleotides: TGTGCCAGCAGCGCGACAGCAACTAATGAAAAACTGTTTTTT. Amino acids: CASSATATNEKLFF.

This clonotype was seen at least ten times. Written as DNA, the CDR3 is TGTGCCAGCAGTGAACCTTGGCCCTCCACCTACGAGCAGTACTTC. It translates to CASSEPWPSTYEQYF. J is TRBJ2-7 and V is TRBV2; D gene ambiguous. Trimming stripped 2 bases from V and 2 bases from J, with 13 bases between. The germline V gene has CDR1 SNHLY and CDR2 FYNNEI. This CDR3 is built from 15 residues.

This clonotype came up once. This could be a read error, since a much larger clone is one nucleotide away. The chain joins TRBV6-1 to TRBJ1-2; possibly TRBD1 for D (6 bases). The CDR3 contains 15 residues. V gave up 5 bases and J gave up 4 bases, with 17 bases separating them. Germline CDR1 and CDR2: MNHNS and SASEGT. The CDR3 is CASSTEWGRIYGYTF. Written as DNA, the CDR3 is TGTGCCAGCAGTACAGAGTGGGGGCGGATCTATGGCTACACCTTC.

This clonotype has ten or more counts. The J gene is TRBJ1-2, the V gene TRBV12-3 or TRBV12-4; no reliable D call. CDR3 length equals 13 residues. V lost 7 bases, J lost 6 bases, and 15 bases lay in between. The CDR3 loop is CASNAGVGDGYTF. In DNA, the CDR3 is TGTGCCAGCAATGCAGGTGTAGGTGATGGCTACACCTTC.

The CDR3 sequence: CASSPQAGGSYEQYF. The CDR3 region has the DNA TGTGCCAGCTCACCACAAGCGGGGGGATCGTACGAGCAGTACTTC. The chain combines TRBV6-2 or TRBV6-3 with TRBJ2-7; 9 bases match TRBD2. This CDR3 spans 15 amino acids. V lost 8 bases and J lost 4; bases outside the gene matches: 12. Germline V gene sequence: CDR1 MNHEY, CDR2 SVGEGT.

Concerning this clonotype itself: It may be a read error: a sequence one base away is much more abundant. This sequence joins TRBV2 and TRBJ1-3, with a tentative D call TRBD1 (5 bases). CDR3 length equals 14 residues. Germline CDR1 SNHLY, CDR2 FYNNEI. V was clipped by 10 bases and J by 0 bases, with 13 bases between them. The CDR3 DNA reads TGTGCCAACAAAATGACAGCCTCTGGAAACACCATATATTTT. It codes for CANKMTASGNTIYF.

The chain combines TRBV28 with TRBJ2-1; D may be TRBD1 (7 bases). The V gene's germline CDR1 is MDHEN and CDR2 SYDVKM. This CDR3 region has 15 residues. V lost 4 bases and J lost 6, with 16 bases in between. CDR3 in amino acids: CASSSGGTQLNEQFF. The CDR3 DNA is TGTGCCAGCAGTTCAGGGGGGACTCAGCTCAATGAGCAGTTCTTC.

This clonotype was seen only a few times. This chain uses TRBV20-1 with TRBJ2-7; 7 bases are shared with TRBD2. J lost 3 bases, V lost 6 bases, and 14 bases had no gene match. This CDR3 comprises 15 residues. The V gene's germline CDR1 is DFQATT and CDR2 SNEGSKA (reference sequence). CDR3 sequence reads: CSAEWWEGNNYEQYF. The CDR3 DNA is TGCAGTGCAGAATGGTGGGAGGGCAACAACTACGAGCAGTACTTC.

A note on this clonotype: With only one base between it and a far larger clone, this is likely a read error. CDR3 coding DNA: TGTGCCAGCGGAAAGGCAGGGCCCTACGAGCAGTACTTC. It translates to CASGKAGPYEQYF. V gene TRBV2 combines with J gene TRBJ2-7; perhaps TRBD1 as D (5 bases). Trimming removed 8 bases at V and 2 bases at J, with 13 bases between. The CDR3 is 13 amino acids. Per the germline V gene, CDR1 is SNHLY and CDR2 is FYNNEI.

The sample holds a few counts of this clonotype. The rearrangement joins TRBV6-9 to TRBJ2-5; D may be TRBD2 (5 bases). This CDR3 has 14 amino acids. V shed 3 bases and J shed 0 bases, with 8 bases lying between them. The germline gives CDR1 MNHGY, CDR2 SVAAGI. In DNA, the CDR3 is TGTGCCAGCAGTTACGGGGAGTACCAAGAGACCCAGTACTTC. Translating it yields CASSYGEYQETQYF.

With regard to this clonotype: Being one base from a much bigger clone, this may be a read error. The chain carries TRBV6-6 and TRBJ2-7, with TRBD2 as a possible D gene (5 bases). The length of the CDR3 is 19 residues. Germline CDR1 reads MNHNY; CDR2 reads SVGAGI (reference sequence). DNA for the CDR3: TGTGCCAGCAGTCACTCGAGAATTCCTCTGAGGGCCTTTCCCTACGAGCAGTACTTC. This translates into CASSHSRIPLRAFPYEQYF.

The sample holds many counts of this clonotype. The V call is TRBV28, the J call TRBJ2-4; D may match TRBD1 or TRBD2 (6 bases each). Trimming took off 6 bases at V and 1 base at J, with 22 bases between the two ends. Germline V CDR1 and CDR2: MDHEN, SYDVKM. This CDR3 has 18 amino acids. The CDR3 here is CASSPPWGAGIAKNIQYF. CDR3 DNA sequence: TGTGCCAGCAGCCCTCCCTGGGGGGCAGGGATCGCCAAAAACATTCAGTACTTC.